This entry features one T cell receptor (beta chain) sequence. This clonotype was observed a handful of times. The antigen it binds to is not known. No base quality values were provided; no much bigger clone lies one nucleotide off. All donors were healthy Caucasians. Three pairs of female monozygotic twins, all aged 18 to 29 years, were included in the twin cohort. The RNA used for TCR libraries was isolated from peripheral blood mononuclear cells. The sample comes from a study of identical twins (TCRdb year 2016). Study-wide context: TCR alpha and beta repertoires from monozygotic twins, unrelated adults of various ages and cord blood were deep-sequenced to test whether fetal clonotypes persist. To rule out contamination, replicate twin experiments were performed at different times with different library preparation protocols. What the work shows at the level of the full study, not this receptor alone: Because the same donors could not be followed over many years, conclusions were based on cross-sectional statistical analysis. Invariant T cells such as MAIT and iNKT could partly confound zero-insertion analyses, although diverse VJ usage argued against such confounding for most clonotypes. In beta out-of-frame sequences, excess twin sharing was weaker, because having fewer shared sequences lowered the signal-to-noise ratio. Out-of-frame TCR alpha sequences shared between twins showed an excess of low generation-probability sequences compared with coincidental sharing between unrelated individuals. Abundant cord blood beta clonotypes had fewer insertions, young adult naive repertoires showed a similar but weaker trend, and memory repertoires showed no such trend. Out-of-frame TCR alpha sharing in monozygotic twins was systematically underestimated by recombination models, whereas sharing between unrelated individuals was in agreement with the recombination models.

The CDR1 and CDR2 encoded by the germline V gene are ENHRY and SYGVKD. The CDR3 sequence holds 12 residues, the cysteine and phenylalanine included. Only the CDR3 DNA stays, 36 bases, in frame from base 1. The junction shows trimming of 3 bases on V and 3 bases on J, plus 6 bases between the germline ends. The library came from 5' RACE. The data were produced on an Illumina HiSeq 2000. A universal primer binding site was introduced by template switching, and a unique molecular identifier was present in the final cDNA, enabling accurate counting of TCR cDNA molecules. First-strand cDNA for TCR alpha and beta chains was synthesized from specific primers in the conserved constant-segment region. Each cDNA library was double barcoded, with a SMART-Mk sample barcode plus Illumina barcodes, to control for contamination. Two successive PCR steps introduced TruSeq adapter sequences along with Illumina sample barcodes. TCR alpha and beta cDNA libraries were sequenced on the Illumina HiSeq platform with custom primers. The authors' analysis ran thus. MiGEC was used to process raw reads and extract unique molecular identifiers, and MiXCR was used to find CDR3 positions. Recombination models were inferred per individual with the repgenHMM and IGoR tools using an EM algorithm. Shared clonotype analysis was performed with the tcR package in R, normalizing sharing by the product of cloneset sizes. Out-of-frame nonproductive sequences were analyzed to study raw recombination free of thymic and clonal selection effects. TCRdb took the public reads, trimmed them with fastp at Q25, ran MiXCR for clone calling and kept in-frame beta chains. One record per CDR3 amino acid sequence lists the most common genes and DNA. The V and J calls come from TCRdb's annotation, not from the publication. The sample profile shows some 790,000 distinct CDR3 sequences; 15% to 20% of them were found once. The ten largest clones add up to around 12% of the sample.

The same data also contributed to another study, on T cells expressing NK-cell markers. Reported in the second study: Three sorted T-cell subsets (CD3+CD56+NKG2C+, CD3+CD56+NKG2C- and CD3+CD56-NKG2C+) from about 8 donors had their TCR beta-chain repertoires profiled. Seven of the eight sequenced donors were HCMV-seropositive and one was HCMV-seronegative. In several experiments an anti-gammadeltaTCR antibody was added to restrict sorting to alphabetaTCR-expressing T cells. In a handful of donors, the dominant CD3+CD56+NKG2C+ clonotypes were found to rank among the top 10 CD8+ clonotypes and to make up roughly 1.0-7.5% of CD8+ T cells. Those dominant clonotypes were again the most abundant among CD3+CD56-NKG2C+ cells in a handful of donors, at roughly 25-60.1%. It remained unclear whether the expanded NKG2C-expressing T cell clones were specific for HCMV antigens. Randomly selected healthy volunteers, three men and five women, were used as the eight sequenced donors. HCMV serostatus was determined by detecting HCMV-specific IgG in serum with a commercial ELISA kit. Bulk peripheral blood T-cell repertoires were additionally sequenced from unsorted PBMC for roughly six donors. MIGEC was used to demultiplex reads and group reads by UMI, and MiTCR was used to assemble and quantify clonotypes. Only TCR cDNA sequences supported by at least two reads were kept to exclude erroneous sequences. The tcR package was used for downstream repertoire analysis, with clonotypes matched between fractions based on CDR3 nucleotide sequence plus V segment. VDJmatch was used to annotate antigen specificity against VDJdb, with one amino acid substitution in CDR3 permitted.

The rearrangement combines TRBV10-3 with TRBJ2-7; TRBD1 is possibly the D segment (6 matching bases). The clonotype comes from a woman between 18 and 30 years old in good health. The specimen was PBMCs. The DNA reads TGTGCCATCAGTGACAGGGGCTACGAGCAGTACTTC. Translated, this is CAISDRGYEQYF.